This T cell receptor beta chain was obtained from a study of T cells in Graves' hyperthyroidism and ophthalmopathy. Regarding the study as a whole: Most clonotypes that expanded in the thyroid above 0.001 also showed up in blood.

Comment on this clonotype: Antigen unknown.

The source material, RNA transcripts, was used to amplify TCR beta CDR3 regions. Initially, a first-round RT-PCR of the TCR CDR3 employed the HTBI primer set. TCRdb used MiXCR to reprocess the multiplex PCR reads, holding one entry per CDR3 protein. The sample lists approximately 95,000 distinct CDR3 sequences; 35% to 50% were seen once. The germline V and J ends were trimmed by 3 bases and 4 bases, with 16 bases remaining between them. The CDR3 consists of 15 residues. Germline V gives CDR1 SEHNR, CDR2 FQNEAQ (reference sequence). Reasons for excluding patients were uncontrolled infection, other autoimmune disease, pregnancy or lactation. Used for diagnoses were clinical symptoms, serum thyroxine and TRAb, thyroid ultrasound and orbital computed tomography.

Sequenced material: peripheral blood or thyroid tissue (not recorded which). The chain is built from TRBV7-9 and TRBJ2-7, with D perhaps matching TRBD1 (5 bases). The receptor comes from a woman aged 25 to 45 with Graves' hyperthyroidism. The CDR3 here is CASSLGRALAYEQYF. Written as DNA, the CDR3 is TGTGCCAGCAGCTTGGGGCGAGCTTTGGCATACGAGCAGTACTTC.